These T cell receptor beta chains were read from a single sample in a study of OX40 agonist ivuxolimab in advanced cancers. Assay used: immunoSEQ multiplex PCR; TCRdb lists only in-frame clones, some missing. The sample has some 100,000 clones; approximately 81% are singletons. The source material was CD4+ or CD8+ T cells sorted from blood, sampled in a trial of the OX40 agonist ivuxolimab. The receptors were sampled from an adult with an advanced solid tumor such as melanoma, head and neck, liver or kidney cancer. CDR3s include the opening cysteine and the closing phenylalanine or tryptophan. A D gene is named only where the DNA matches it firmly. A row's size may be missing; if present it is once, few, many or a size class.

>TRBJ1-3|TRBV27|-|-
CASRDSVTGNTIYF
TGTGCCAGCAGGGACTCAGTGACTGGAAACACCATATATTTT
>TRBJ2-1|TRBV29-1|-|TRBD2
CSVRTSGGAAEQFF
TGCAGCGTGCGGACTAGCGGGGGGGCCGCTGAGCAGTTCTTC
>TRBJ1-1|TRBV2|few|-
CASNELEGAEAFF
TGTGCCAGCAACGAGTTGGAGGGGGCTGAAGCTTTCTTT
>TRBJ2-2|TRBV2|-|TRBD1
CASRYQGAGTGELFF
TGTGCCAGCAGATATCAGGGGGCGGGCACCGGGGAGCTGTTTTTT
>TRBJ1-4|TRBV6-1|-|-
CASSVGATNEKLFF
TGTGCCAGCAGTGTCGGGGCAACTAATGAAAAACTGTTTTTT
>TRBJ2-5|TRBV7-2|-|-
CASSLVGGSYETQYF
TGTGCCAGCAGCTTAGTTGGGGGCAGCTATGAGACCCAGTACTTC
>TRBJ2-7|TRBV18|-|-
CASSPPGVSSYEQYF
TGTGCCAGCTCACCACCGGGGGTAAGCTCCTACGAGCAGTACTTC
>TRBJ2-1|TRBV2|-|-
CASSTGLHEQFF
TGTGCCAGCAGTACGGGGCTCCATGAGCAGTTCTTC
>TRBJ2-1|TRBV10-3|-|-
CAISESGRQGLGDNEQFF
TGTGCCATCAGTGAGTCCGGGCGGCAGGGACTCGGGGACAATGAGCAGTTCTTC
>TRBJ2-7|TRBV5-6|-|-
CASSLGRQTYEQYF
TGTGCCAGCAGCTTGGGGAGACAAACCTACGAGCAGTACTTC
>TRBJ2-2|TRBV11-3|-|TRBD1
CASSTEDRGHGELFF
TGTGCCAGCAGCACCGAGGACAGGGGGCACGGGGAGCTGTTTTTT
>TRBJ2-6|TRBV11-2|-|-
CASSLALAGANVLTF
TGTGCCAGCAGCTTAGCGCTAGCTGGGGCCAACGTCCTGACTTTC
>TRBJ1-1|TRBV18|few|TRBD1
CASSPNGQGGTEAFF
TGTGCCAGCTCACCAAACGGACAGGGAGGCACTGAAGCTTTCTTT
>TRBJ2-3|TRBV10-3|few|TRBD2
CAIRMAGGSTDTQYF
TGTGCCATCAGGATGGCGGGGGGGAGCACAGATACGCAGTATTTT
>TRBJ1-4|TRBV7-9|-|-
CASSPGPGMGEKLFF
TGTGCCAGCAGCCCAGGCCCCGGGATGGGGGAAAAACTGTTTTTT
>TRBJ2-3|TRBV2|-|-
CASRAGVGTDTQYF
TGTGCCAGCAGGGCAGGAGTGGGCACAGATACGCAGTATTTT